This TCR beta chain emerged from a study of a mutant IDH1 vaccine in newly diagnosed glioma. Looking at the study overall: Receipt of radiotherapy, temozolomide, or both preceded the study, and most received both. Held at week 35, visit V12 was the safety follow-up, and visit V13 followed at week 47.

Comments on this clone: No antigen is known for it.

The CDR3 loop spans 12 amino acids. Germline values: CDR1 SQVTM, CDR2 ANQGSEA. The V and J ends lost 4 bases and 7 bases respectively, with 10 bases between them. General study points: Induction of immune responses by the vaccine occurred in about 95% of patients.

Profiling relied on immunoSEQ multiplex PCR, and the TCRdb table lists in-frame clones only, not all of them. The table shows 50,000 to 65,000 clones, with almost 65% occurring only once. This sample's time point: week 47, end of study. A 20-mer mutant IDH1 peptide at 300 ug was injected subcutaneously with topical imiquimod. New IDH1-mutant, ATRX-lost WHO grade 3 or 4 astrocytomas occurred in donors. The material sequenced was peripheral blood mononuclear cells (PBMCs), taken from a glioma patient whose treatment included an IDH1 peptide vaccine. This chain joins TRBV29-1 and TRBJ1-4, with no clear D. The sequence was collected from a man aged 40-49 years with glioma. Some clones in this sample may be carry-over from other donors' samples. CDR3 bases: TGCAGCGTTGTAGGGCGGGGTGAAAAACTGTTTTTT. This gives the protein CSVVGRGEKLFF.